The sequence of this T cell receptor beta chain was determined in a study of T-cell reconstitution after alpha-beta-depleted transplantation in children. General observations from the study: Newly produced T cells mostly accounted for T-cell counts and diversity one year post-transplant.

Trimming pared 6 bases from V and 5 bases from J, leaving 10 bases between. CDR3 length equals 12 residues. Preparation of the TCRbeta library used unique molecular identifiers. A single record per CDR3 protein comes from TCRdb applying MiXCR to the PCR reads. Among about 900,000 distinct CDR3 sequences listed, roughly 29% were seen once. The sample holds many counts of this clonotype. Its antigen remains unknown. This sequence originates from a boy in the first two years of life who had a stem cell transplant for SCID, so the T cells may come from the graft donor. Sequences were derived from PBMCs, mostly from graft donor cells, sampled 360 days after TCRalphabeta/CD19-depleted stem cell transplant. The rearrangement uses TRBV12-3 or TRBV12-4 and TRBJ1-1; D uncertain. The CDR3 bases are TGTGCCAGCAGCTTCGGAGGGACTGAAGCTTTCTTT. Its translation is CASSFGGTEAFF.